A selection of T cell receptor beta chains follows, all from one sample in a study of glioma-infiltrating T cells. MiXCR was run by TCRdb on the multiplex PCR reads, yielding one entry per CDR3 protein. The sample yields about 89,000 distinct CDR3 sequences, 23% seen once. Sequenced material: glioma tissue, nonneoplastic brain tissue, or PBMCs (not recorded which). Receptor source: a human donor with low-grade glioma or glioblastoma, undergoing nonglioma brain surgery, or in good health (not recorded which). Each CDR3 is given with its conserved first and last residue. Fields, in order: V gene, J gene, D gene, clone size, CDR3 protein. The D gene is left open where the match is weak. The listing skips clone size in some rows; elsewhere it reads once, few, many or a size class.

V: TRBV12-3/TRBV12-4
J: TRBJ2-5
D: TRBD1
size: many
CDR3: CASSPNRGRGETQYF

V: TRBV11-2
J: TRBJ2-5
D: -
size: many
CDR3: CASSLELWTQYF

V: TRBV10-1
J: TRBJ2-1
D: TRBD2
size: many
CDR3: CASSDRRERYEQFF

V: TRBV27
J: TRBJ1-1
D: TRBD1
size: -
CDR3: CASSLTGGNTEAFF

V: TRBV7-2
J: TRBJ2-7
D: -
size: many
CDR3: CASSPHQEQYF

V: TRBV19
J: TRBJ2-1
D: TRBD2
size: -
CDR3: CASTTGTRSNNEQFF

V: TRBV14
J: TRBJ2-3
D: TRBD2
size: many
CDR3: CASSQESGARTDTQYF

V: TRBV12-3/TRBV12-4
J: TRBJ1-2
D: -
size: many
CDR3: CASSLLGGGYTF

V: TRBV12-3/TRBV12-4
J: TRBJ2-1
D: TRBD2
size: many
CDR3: CASSLAPGLGVISSYNEQFF

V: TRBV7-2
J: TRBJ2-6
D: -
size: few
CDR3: CATDRMRRSGANVLTF

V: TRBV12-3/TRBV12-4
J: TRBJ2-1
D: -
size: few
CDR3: CASSSRLTSYNEQFF

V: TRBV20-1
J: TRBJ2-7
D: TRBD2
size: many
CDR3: CNKREGLYEQYF

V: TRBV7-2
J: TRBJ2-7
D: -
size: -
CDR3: CASSLDGRVHEQYF

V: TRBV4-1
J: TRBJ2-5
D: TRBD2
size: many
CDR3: CASSQILAGGQETQYF

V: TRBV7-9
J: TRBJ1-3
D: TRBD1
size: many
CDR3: CASSLLGQGSGNTIYF

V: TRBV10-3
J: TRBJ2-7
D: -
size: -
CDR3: CAISDHRGQGGTEQYF